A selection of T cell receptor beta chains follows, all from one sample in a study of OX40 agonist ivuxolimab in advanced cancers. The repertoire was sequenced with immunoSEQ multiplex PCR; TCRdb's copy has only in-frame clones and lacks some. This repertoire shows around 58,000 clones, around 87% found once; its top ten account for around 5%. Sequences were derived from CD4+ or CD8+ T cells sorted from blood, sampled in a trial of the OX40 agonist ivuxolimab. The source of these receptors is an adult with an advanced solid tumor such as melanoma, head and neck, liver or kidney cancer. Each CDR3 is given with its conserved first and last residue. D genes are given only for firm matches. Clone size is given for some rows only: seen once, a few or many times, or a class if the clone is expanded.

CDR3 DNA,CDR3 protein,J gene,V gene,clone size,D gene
TGTGCCAGCAGTGAAGGGAGCGGGAGATTCTATGAGCAGTTCTTC,CASSEGSGRFYEQFF,TRBJ2-1,TRBV2,.,TRBD2
TGTGCCAGCAGCTTACAGGCTTTCCAAGAGACCCAGTACTTC,CASSLQAFQETQYF,TRBJ2-5,TRBV11-2,.,.
TGTGCCAGCAGTAGAGGGTCGTGGACCCAGTACTTC,CASSRGSWTQYF,TRBJ2-5,TRBV28,.,.
TGCGCCAGCAGCCCGCGGGATTACAACACTGAAGCTTTCTTT,CASSPRDYNTEAFF,TRBJ1-1,TRBV5-1,.,.
TGTGCCACCAGCCCCCGGGCCTTCTCTAACTATGGCTACACCTTC,CATSPRAFSNYGYTF,TRBJ1-2,TRBV15,.,.
TGTGCCAGCAGCCTCCACCAGGGGCTTTTCAATGAGCAGTTCTTC,CASSLHQGLFNEQFF,TRBJ2-1,TRBV5-4,.,.
TGCGCCAGCAGCGGATCCGGGACAAGCGACGAGCAGTACTTC,CASSGSGTSDEQYF,TRBJ2-7,TRBV5-1,.,.
TGTGCCAGCAGCCAAAGAACCCTAGGGAATTCACCCCTCCACTTT,CASSQRTLGNSPLHF,TRBJ1-6,TRBV14,.,.
TGTGCCAGCAGCCAAGAGCCTCCGGGACTTTATACCTACAATGAGCAGTTCTTC,CASSQEPPGLYTYNEQFF,TRBJ2-1,TRBV4-2,.,.
TGCGCCAGCAGCCAACAGGGGTTAGTTGGTCAGCCCCAGCATTTT,CASSQQGLVGQPQHF,TRBJ1-5,TRBV4-1,.,.
TGTGCCAGCTCACCACCGGCAGCCAAAAACATTCAGTACTTC,CASSPPAAKNIQYF,TRBJ2-4,TRBV18,once,.
TGTGCCAGCAGCTTCCTGACAGGGATGGTGAATGAGCAGTTCTTC,CASSFLTGMVNEQFF,TRBJ2-1,TRBV5-5,.,TRBD1
TGTGCCAGCAGCTTGGGGGGGAACTCCTACAATGAGCAGTTCTTC,CASSLGGNSYNEQFF,TRBJ2-1,TRBV5-6,once,.
TGTGCCACCAGCAGAGGGACCGCGAACACCGGGGAGCTGTTTTTT,CATSRGTANTGELFF,TRBJ2-2,TRBV15,.,.
TGTGCCTCCGGGGCCTACGATCAGCCCCAGCATTTT,CASGAYDQPQHF,TRBJ1-5,TRBV15,.,.
TGTGCCACCAGCAAGGGGTCTAGCACAGATACGCAGTATTTT,CATSKGSSTDTQYF,TRBJ2-3,TRBV15,.,.
TGCGCCAGCAGCTTGGGGGAGACAGGGGGTTATCAAGAGACCCAGTACTTC,CASSLGETGGYQETQYF,TRBJ2-5,TRBV5-1,.,TRBD1
TGCGCCAGCAGCCAAGAAGTTGCAGGGGGGACTGAAGCTTTCTTT,CASSQEVAGGTEAFF,TRBJ1-1,TRBV4-1,few,TRBD1
TGTGCCAGCAGATCCGGACCCGGGGAGCTGTTTTTT,CASRSGPGELFF,TRBJ2-2,TRBV27,.,.
TGTGCCAGCAGCTTAGGCGGTACAGCGAACTATGGCTACACCTTC,CASSLGGTANYGYTF,TRBJ1-2,TRBV4-2,.,.
TGTGCCAGCAGCCAAGACAGGGGCACTGAAGCTTTCTTT,CASSQDRGTEAFF,TRBJ1-1,TRBV7-6,.,TRBD1
TGTGCCATCAGTGGAGGCAGGCTGAACACTGAAGCTTTCTTT,CAISGGRLNTEAFF,TRBJ1-1,TRBV10-3,few,.
TGTGCCAGCTCACCAGAGTGGGCAGGCGTCTCCGAGCAGTACTTC,CASSPEWAGVSEQYF,TRBJ2-7,TRBV18,few,.
TGTGCCAGCAAGTCCGGCAGCCCCAATCAGCCCCAGCATTTT,CASKSGSPNQPQHF,TRBJ1-5,TRBV2,.,.
TGCGCCAGCAGCTTGGCCCCAAGGACCGGGGAGCTGTTTTTT,CASSLAPRTGELFF,TRBJ2-2,TRBV5-1,.,.
TGTGCCAGCAGCTTAGCGCGGGGCTTCCAAAAAAATTCACCCCTCCACTTT,CASSLARGFQKNSPLHF,TRBJ1-6,TRBV11-2,.,.
TGTGCCAGCAAAATCGACAGGGGAAGGAACGAGCAGTACTTC,CASKIDRGRNEQYF,TRBJ2-7,TRBV6-6,few,TRBD1
TGCGCCAGCAGCCCAATAGGGATGGGGGCCAACGTCCTGACTTTC,CASSPIGMGANVLTF,TRBJ2-6,TRBV4-1,.,.
TGTGCCAGAAGCCTACGGACAATAGGACAGGGGGACGGCTACAATGAGCAGTTCTTC,CARSLRTIGQGDGYNEQFF,TRBJ2-1,TRBV5-3,.,TRBD1
TGTGCCAGCAGCGGCGGCCAAGCTAACTATGGCTACACCTTC,CASSGGQANYGYTF,TRBJ1-2,TRBV6-1,.,.
TGCGCCAGCAGCCCGGGGGGGGTCCACAATGAGCAGTTCTTC,CASSPGGVHNEQFF,TRBJ2-1,TRBV7-3,once,TRBD2
TGTGCCAGCAGCCAAGGATTTGGGACTAGCGGGAGTCTGGCACTTTACAATGAGCAGTTCTTC,CASSQGFGTSGSLALYNEQFF,TRBJ2-1,TRBV14,.,TRBD2
TGTGCCAGTAAGTGGGCAGGGAATCAGCCCCAGCATTTT,CASKWAGNQPQHF,TRBJ1-5,TRBV19,.,.
TGTGCCAGCAAGAGGACAGGGCAAACCGGGGAGCTGTTTTTT,CASKRTGQTGELFF,TRBJ2-2,TRBV6-1,.,TRBD1
TGTGCCAGCAGCCCGACAGGGTTCGCCAAAAACATTCAGTACTTC,CASSPTGFAKNIQYF,TRBJ2-4,TRBV5-4,.,TRBD1
TGTGCCACCCAAAGACAGAATCAGCCCCAGCATTTT,CATQRQNQPQHF,TRBJ1-5,TRBV10-3,.,.
TGCGCCAGCACCCTGGCGGGTATGGGCTCCTACGAGCAGTACTTC,CASTLAGMGSYEQYF,TRBJ2-7,TRBV5-1,once,.
TGCGCCAGCAGCCAACAGGGGTTAGTTGGTCAGCCCCAGCATTTT,CASSQQGLVGQPQHF,TRBJ1-5,TRBV5-4,.,TRBD1
TGTGCCATCAGTGAGTCGGCCCCCGGGATGGAGACCCAGTACTTC,CAISESAPGMETQYF,TRBJ2-5,TRBV10-3,.,.
TGTGCCAGCGCCTTCTCTTCTGGAAACACCATATATTTT,CASAFSSGNTIYF,TRBJ1-3,TRBV6-6,.,.
TGTGCCAGCAGCCGGACTAAGTTTGAGCAGTTCTTC,CASSRTKFEQFF,TRBJ2-1,TRBV28,.,.
TGTGCCAGCAGTGGACCGGGCCTCCTTAATGAAAAACTGTTTTTT,CASSGPGLLNEKLFF,TRBJ1-4,TRBV6-5,.,.
TGTGCCAGCAGTGAAGCTCGGGGGTGGGCGAGCTCCTACGAGCAGTACTTC,CASSEARGWASSYEQYF,TRBJ2-7,TRBV6-1,.,.
TGCGCCAGCAGCTCCCTAGCGGGGGAGGGAGAGACCCAGTACTTC,CASSSLAGEGETQYF,TRBJ2-5,TRBV5-1,.,TRBD2
TGTGCCAGCAGTGAAGGAGATGAAGCTTTCTTT,CASSEGDEAFF,TRBJ1-1,TRBV6-1,.,.
TGTGCCAGCAGCTTATATGTTAGCGGGGGGGCGGAGACCCAGTACTTC,CASSLYVSGGAETQYF,TRBJ2-5,TRBV7-2,.,TRBD2
TGTGCCAGCAGCCGGACAGGGAACACTGAAGCTTTCTTT,CASSRTGNTEAFF,TRBJ1-1,TRBV14,.,TRBD1
TGTGCCACCAGCGCCAGGGACAGCGGCCCTGAAAAACTGTTTTTT,CATSARDSGPEKLFF,TRBJ1-4,TRBV15,.,TRBD1
TGTGCCAGCAGTCCCCGGCCCTACTCTAATCAGCCCCAGCATTTT,CASSPRPYSNQPQHF,TRBJ1-5,TRBV27,.,.
TGTGCCAGCTCACCAGGGTTGAACAATCAGCCCCAGCATTTT,CASSPGLNNQPQHF,TRBJ1-5,TRBV18,.,.
TGTGCCAGCGCCGACAGGGGTCAACATGAGCAGTTCTTC,CASADRGQHEQFF,TRBJ2-1,TRBV6-5,.,TRBD1
TGTGCCAGCAGCTTAGGGAACTACGAGCAGTACTTC,CASSLGNYEQYF,TRBJ2-7,TRBV5-5,.,.
TGTGCCAGCTCGGGTACTAGCGGGGGGGCCGGCACAGATACGCAGTATTTT,CASSGTSGGAGTDTQYF,TRBJ2-3,TRBV18,.,TRBD2
TGTGCCAGCAGTTACCCCGGGACAGGGACTGAAGCTTTCTTT,CASSYPGTGTEAFF,TRBJ1-1,TRBV6-5,.,TRBD1
TGTGCCAGTACGGTTGTGTCATGGGGAGCCGGGGAGCTGTTTTTT,CASTVVSWGAGELFF,TRBJ2-2,TRBV19,.,.
TGTGCCAGCAGCCATAACTCAGGGCGACCCTCCTACGAGCAGTACTTC,CASSHNSGRPSYEQYF,TRBJ2-7,TRBV5-5,.,.
TGTGCCAGCAGCCAGAGATTGTTGGCTGAAGCTTTCTTT,CASSQRLLAEAFF,TRBJ1-1,TRBV14,.,.
TGTGCCAGCAGCTTACGACAGTCGAACACTGAAGCTTTCTTT,CASSLRQSNTEAFF,TRBJ1-1,TRBV9,.,.
TGTGCCAGCAGCGGAGGGACCACTGAAGCTTTCTTT,CASSGGTTEAFF,TRBJ1-1,TRBV9,few,.
TGTGCCTGGAAACAGGGGGGTTCATGGGAGCAGTACTTC,CAWKQGGSWEQYF,TRBJ2-7,TRBV30,.,TRBD1